The 29 T cell receptor beta chains reported below all come from one sample, sequenced in a study of blood T cell repertoires in COVID-19. Libraries were prepared by immunoSEQ multiplex PCR; TCRdb keeps only in-frame clonotypes and omits some of them. The data show about 300,000 clones, with 89% seen just once and less than 3% held by the top ten. The sequencing sample was made of PBMCs or T cells enriched from blood (not recorded which). These receptors all come from a woman aged 45-65 years who had been exposed to COVID-19.

The chain carries TRBV6-4 and TRBJ1-2; D gene ambiguous. There are 13 residues in the CDR3. V gave up 0 bases and J gave up 6 bases, with 8 bases separating them. The germline CDR1 and CDR2 sequences are MRHNA and SNTAGT. The CDR3 DNA follows: TGTGCCAGCAGTGACTCGTCGGGGAATGGCTACACCTTC. Its translation is CASSDSSGNGYTF.

The chain links TRBV5-6 to TRBJ2-7, with a weak D call TRBD1 (6 bases). Trimming removed 4 bases from V and 3 bases from J, with 20 bases in between. The V gene's germline CDR1 is SGHDT and CDR2 YYEEEE. This CDR3 is built from 16 residues. In DNA form, the CDR3 reads TGTGCCAGCAGCCCCACCCTAGGACAGTGGTACTACGAGCAGTACTTC. Its protein product is CASSPTLGQWYYEQYF.

This clone showed up just a few times. The chain carries TRBV11-2 and TRBJ2-2, with 8 bases aligning to TRBD2. This CDR3 has 17 amino acids. CDR1 SGHAT and CDR2 FQNNGV come from the germline V gene. The V segment lost 0 bases and the J segment 0 bases; nucleotides outside the gene matches: 3. CDR3 region: CASSLDGGGSNTGELFF. In DNA form, the CDR3 reads TGTGCCAGCAGCTTAGATGGCGGGGGGTCGAACACCGGGGAGCTGTTTTTT.

The chain couples TRBV30 to TRBJ1-6, with 7 positions matching TRBD1. Germline trimming cut 0 bases from V and 6 bases from J; bases unmatched to any gene: 5. CDR1 is GTSNPN and CDR2 is SVGIG in the germline V gene (reference sequence). This CDR3 is built from 15 residues. CDR3: CAWSVETGSNSPLHF. CDR3 nucleotide sequence: TGTGCCTGGAGTGTAGAGACAGGGAGTAATTCACCCCTCCACTTT.

A few counts support this clone. V usage is TRBV2 and J usage is TRBJ1-3; D is ambiguous. Germline-derived CDR1 and CDR2 are SNHLY and FYNNEI. V was clipped by 3 bases and J by 0 bases, with 12 bases between them. CDR3 length: 16 amino acids. CDR3 in amino acids: CASSEGVRNSGNTIYF. The CDR3, as DNA: TGTGCCAGCAGTGAGGGAGTTAGGAACTCTGGAAACACCATATATTTT. Full variable domain (rest looked up from reference TRBV2 and TRBJ1-3): EPEVTQTPSHQVTQMGQEVILRCVPISNHLYFYWYRQILGQKVEFLVSFYNNEISEKSEIFDDQFSVERPDGSNFTLKIRSTKLEDSAMYFCASSEGVRNSGNTIYFGEGSWLTVV.

The chain combines TRBV6-2 or TRBV6-3 with TRBJ2-7; a possible D gene is TRBD1 (6 bases). Trimming removed 5 bases at V and 2 bases at J, with 16 bases between. CDR1 is MNHEY and CDR2 is SVGEGT in the germline V gene. The CDR3 covers 15 residues. The chain's CDR3 is CASSITGTFAYEQYF. The CDR3 DNA follows: TGTGCCAGCAGTATCACCGGGACATTTGCCTACGAGCAGTACTTC.

The chain has TRBV5-1 and TRBJ2-5; 10 nucleotides line up with TRBD2. Trimming cost V 5 bases and J 7 bases; bases outside gene matches: 8. Germline V gene data show CDR1 as SGHRS and CDR2 as YFSETQ. This CDR3 spans 14 amino acids. In DNA, the CDR3 is TGCGCCAGCAGTGACAGCGGGGGGGCAGGGACCCAGTACTTC. This codes for CASSDSGGAGTQYF.

The gene calls are TRBV6-2 or TRBV6-3 and TRBJ1-1; D ambiguous. The V gene's germline CDR1 is MNHEY and CDR2 SVGEGT. The CDR3 has 13 amino acids. V lost 5 bases and J lost 1, with 8 bases in between. CDR3: CASSQRSNTEAFF. The CDR3 DNA is TGTGCCAGCAGTCAGCGTTCGAACACTGAAGCTTTCTTT.

The gene calls are TRBV4-1 and TRBJ2-1, with 9 bases identical to TRBD2. CDR3 length equals 17 residues. Germline trimming cut 1 base from V and 4 bases from J; bases unmatched to any gene: 8. Per germline, CDR1 MGHRA and CDR2 YSYEKL. CDR3 sequence (DNA): TGCGCCAGCAGCCAAGCCCCCGTGAGCGGGGGGTACAATGAGCAGTTCTTC. It codes for CASSQAPVSGGYNEQFF.

This clone was seen just once. Here the CDR3 DNA reads TGTGCCAGCAGCCAAGGTCACAGGGAGACGGCTTTCTTT. It specifies CASSQGHRETAFF. V and J are TRBV3-1 (or the pseudogene TRBV3-2) and TRBJ1-1; perhaps TRBD1 as D (6 bases). The CDR3 extends over 13 amino acids. In germline, CDR1 is LGHDT, CDR2 YNNKEL (reference sequence). V was shortened by 1 base and J by 11 bases, with 14 bases between the two germline ends.

The chain joins TRBV28 to TRBJ2-7; 7 bases fit TRBD1. The trim removed 4 bases at V and 2 bases at J, leaving 5 bases unmatched. In germline, CDR1 is MDHEN, CDR2 SYDVKM. The CDR3 is made up of 14 amino acids. The CDR3 reads CASSSGTATYEQYF. CDR3 in DNA: TGTGCCAGCAGTTCTGGGACAGCTACCTACGAGCAGTACTTC.

The V call is TRBV3-1 (or the pseudogene TRBV3-2), the J call TRBJ2-3; weak D call: TRBD2 (7 bases). Germline V gene sequence: CDR1 LGHDT, CDR2 YNNKEL (reference sequence). The V end lost 3 bases, the J end lost 2 bases, and 18 bases lay between the germline ends. The CDR3 runs to 17 residues. CDR3 in amino acids: CASSHPLGGGPTDTQYF. CDR3 coding DNA: TGTGCCAGCAGCCATCCCTTGGGCGGGGGCCCCACAGATACGCAGTATTTT.

The V gene is TRBV6-1, the J gene TRBJ1-2; D remains unclear. V was clipped by 3 bases and J by 8 bases, with 13 bases between them. The CDR3 has 13 residues. CDR1 and CDR2 from the germline V gene are MNHNS and SASEGT. The CDR3 reads CASSERQVEGYTF. DNA of the CDR3: TGTGCCAGCAGTGAGAGACAAGTCGAGGGCTACACCTTC.

The J gene is TRBJ2-7, the V gene TRBV19; possible D gene TRBD2, 5 bases. Trimming removed 5 bases at V and 0 bases at J, with 11 bases between. CDR3 length: 14 residues. CDR1 is LNHDA, CDR2 SQIVND, per germline (reference sequence). The CDR3 DNA is TGTGCCAGTAGTGTGGGAGAGAACTCCTACGAGCAGTACTTC. It translates to CASSVGENSYEQYF.

The V and J genes are TRBV7-9 and TRBJ1-1, with 8 bases fitting TRBD1. The CDR3 sequence is 16 residues long. CDR1 SEHNR and CDR2 FQNEAQ come from the germline V gene (reference sequence). V dropped 1 base and J dropped 2; count of bases not matched to a gene: 6. CDR3 in amino acids: CASSLDSGQGNTEAFF. The CDR3, as DNA: TGTGCCAGCAGCTTAGATTCCGGACAGGGAAACACTGAAGCTTTCTTT. Full variable domain (rest looked up from reference TRBV7-9 and TRBJ1-1): DTGVSQNPRHKITKRGQNVTFRCDPISEHNRLYWYRQTLGQGPEFLTYFQNEAQLEKSRLLSDRFSAERPKGSFSTLEIQRTEQGDSAMYLCASSLDSGQGNTEAFFGQGTRLTVV.

The CDR3 region has the DNA TGTGCCAGCAGCCAAGATATGCTAGCGGGGGGTCCCAGCACAGATACGCAGTATTTT. This translates into CASSQDMLAGGPSTDTQYF. This chain uses TRBV14 with TRBJ2-3, with TRBD2 matching over 11 bases. The CDR3 covers 19 residues. Germline values: CDR1 SGHDN, CDR2 FVKESK. Trimming cost V 0 bases and J 0 bases; bases outside gene matches: 8.

This clone was seen only once. This chain joins TRBV27 and TRBJ2-1; maybe TRBD1 (6 bases). Germline V gene data show CDR1 as MNHEY and CDR2 as SMNVEV (reference sequence). Trimming stripped 3 bases from V and 8 bases from J, with 17 bases between. This CDR3 has 15 amino acids. The DNA of the CDR3 is TGTGCCAGCAGTTTGCTTGGGGGCTCTGTGCATGAGCAGTTCTTC. It translates to CASSLLGGSVHEQFF.

The chain carries TRBV2 and TRBJ2-3; D is uncertain. Germline V CDR1 and CDR2: SNHLY, FYNNEI. The CDR3 runs 14 residues. V dropped 4 bases and J dropped 0 bases, with 8 bases sitting between them. In DNA, the CDR3 is TGTGCCAGCAGTGTGGCCCCTAGCACAGATACGCAGTATTTT. It is translated as CASSVAPSTDTQYF.

The CDR3 loop is CASSQEYSRFSSETQYF. CDR3 DNA: TGTGCCAGCAGCCAAGAGTATTCTAGGTTCAGTTCGGAGACCCAGTACTTC. This chain uses TRBV4-2 with TRBJ2-5; no reliable D call. V was cut by 0 bases and J by 5 bases, with 19 bases left in between. Germline V gene data show CDR1 as LGHNA and CDR2 as YNFKEQ. The CDR3 consists of 17 residues.

The rearrangement links TRBV14 to TRBJ2-5; the D gene is possibly TRBD1 (6 bases). V shed 4 bases and J shed 9 bases, with 15 bases lying between them. Germline CDR1 and CDR2: SGHDN and FVKESK. The CDR3 length is 13 residues. CDR3 nucleotide sequence: TGTGCCAGCAGCCCCGGGACAAAGGGTCCCCAGTACTTC. This encodes CASSPGTKGPQYF. Based on the CDR3 plus reference TRBV14 and TRBJ2-5, the full variable domain is EAGVTQFPSHSVIEKGQTVTLRCDPISGHDNLYWYRRVMGKEIKFLLHFVKESKQDESGMPNNRFLAERTGGTYSTLKVQPAELEDSGVYFCASSPGTKGPQYFGPGTRLLVL.

This clone has more than one count but fewer than ten. The genes are TRBV11-2 and TRBJ2-1; 7 bases are a match to TRBD2. Germline V gene sequence: CDR1 SGHAT, CDR2 FQNNGV. This CDR3 is 17 amino acids long. V shed 5 bases, J shed 4 bases, and the junction held 14 bases outside the gene matches. CDR3 DNA sequence: TGTGCCAGCAGCGGCTGGGGCGGGGGAAACGCATACAATGAGCAGTTCTTC. Translation gives CASSGWGGGNAYNEQFF.

The count of this clone is one. The chain is built from TRBV30 and TRBJ1-6; maybe TRBD1 (6 bases). From germline, CDR1 is GTSNPN and CDR2 SVGIG (reference sequence). Deletions cut 1 base from V and 6 bases from J, with 22 bases between. This CDR3 region has 18 residues. CDR3 residues: CAWSAIPGTMAPNSPLHF. The CDR3 DNA reads as TGTGCCTGGAGTGCCATCCCCGGGACAATGGCTCCTAATTCACCCCTCCACTTT.

This chain links TRBV28 with TRBJ2-7, with D hard to call. CDR1 MDHEN and CDR2 SYDVKM come from the germline V gene. The CDR3 runs 15 residues. Trimming took off 1 base at V and 0 bases at J, with 10 bases between the two ends. As DNA, the CDR3 is TGTGCCAGCAGTTTATCGACTCGAAGCTCCTACGAGCAGTACTTC. Translation gives CASSLSTRSSYEQYF. Combining the CDR3 with reference TRBV28 and TRBJ2-7 gives the whole variable domain DVKVTQSSRYLVKRTGEKVFLECVQDMDHENMFWYRQDPGLGLRLIYFSYDVKMKEKGDIPEGYSVSREKKERFSLILESASTNQTSMYLCASSLSTRSSYEQYFGPGTRLTVT.

This clone occurred a few times. J is TRBJ1-5 and V is TRBV19, with TRBD1 identical over 9 bases. Per the germline V gene, CDR1 is LNHDA and CDR2 is SQIVND (reference sequence). The V segment lost 5 bases and the J segment 7 bases; nucleotides outside the gene matches: 9. This CDR3 region has 15 residues. The CDR3 protein is CASSPGQGWGQPQHF. Written as DNA, the CDR3 is TGTGCCAGTAGTCCGGGACAGGGATGGGGGCAGCCCCAGCATTTT.

V and J are TRBV5-6 and TRBJ1-2; 8 nucleotides align to TRBD1. Germline V CDR1 and CDR2: SGHDT, YYEEEE. The CDR3 is made up of 17 amino acids. The V gene end was trimmed by 2 bases and the J gene end by 3 bases; junction bases not matched to a gene: 12. In nucleotides, the CDR3 is TGTGCCAGCAGCTTCACCCCTGCAGGGGGCTTTGACTATGGCTACACCTTC. This gives the protein CASSFTPAGGFDYGYTF.

This clone came up a few times. The J gene is TRBJ1-2, the V gene TRBV5-4; a possible D gene is TRBD1 (6 bases). This CDR3 spans 15 amino acids. Trimming took 0 bases from V and 2 from J, leaving 11 bases between them. Germline V lookup: CDR1 SGHNT, CDR2 YYREEE (reference sequence). CDR3 protein: CASSLDRETNYGYTF. The CDR3 DNA sequence: TGTGCCAGCAGCTTGGACAGGGAAACCAACTATGGCTACACCTTC.

The chain recombines TRBV5-1 with TRBJ1-1; TRBD1 might be the D (5 bases). The CDR3 is 15 residues long. Germline V lookup: CDR1 SGHRS, CDR2 YFSETQ. V gave up 3 bases and J gave up 5 bases, with 17 bases separating them. CDR3 protein: CASSWALTGGTEAFF. The CDR3 DNA reads as TGCGCCAGCAGCTGGGCCCTAACTGGGGGGACTGAAGCTTTCTTT. Based on the CDR3 plus reference TRBV5-1 and TRBJ1-1, the full variable domain is KAGVTQTPRYLIKTRGQQVTLSCSPISGHRSVSWYQQTPGQGLQFLFEYFSETQRNKGNFPGRFSGRQFSNSRSEMNVSTLELGDSALYLCASSWALTGGTEAFFGQGTRLTVV.

V and J are TRBV7-2 and TRBJ2-3; 8 nucleotides align to TRBD2. Trimming cost V 1 base and J 2 bases; bases outside gene matches: 5. Germline V gives CDR1 SGHTA, CDR2 FQGNSA. The CDR3 is 16 residues long. DNA for the CDR3: TGTGCCAGCAGCTTAGTTGCTAGCGGGTTCACAGATACGCAGTATTTT. Amino acids: CASSLVASGFTDTQYF.

The chain has TRBV28 and TRBJ1-2; D is ambiguous. V was pared by 5 bases and J by 7 bases, with 17 bases between. This CDR3 contains 14 residues. Germline V gene sequence: CDR1 MDHEN, CDR2 SYDVKM. CDR3 sequence: CASSPTGGIGGYTF. The CDR3 coding sequence is TGTGCCAGCAGTCCCACGGGAGGTATAGGTGGCTACACCTTC.